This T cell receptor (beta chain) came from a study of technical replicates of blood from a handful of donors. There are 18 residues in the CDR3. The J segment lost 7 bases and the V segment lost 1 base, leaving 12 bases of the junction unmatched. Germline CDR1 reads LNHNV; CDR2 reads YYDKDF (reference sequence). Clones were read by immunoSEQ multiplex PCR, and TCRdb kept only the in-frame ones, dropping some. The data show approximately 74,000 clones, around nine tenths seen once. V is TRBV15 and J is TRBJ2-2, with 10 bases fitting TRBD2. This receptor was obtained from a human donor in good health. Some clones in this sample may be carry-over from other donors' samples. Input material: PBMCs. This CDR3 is CATSRAGGLATLSGELFF. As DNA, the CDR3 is TGTGCCACCAGCAGAGCGGGGGGACTAGCGACCCTTAGCGGGGAGCTGTTTTTT.